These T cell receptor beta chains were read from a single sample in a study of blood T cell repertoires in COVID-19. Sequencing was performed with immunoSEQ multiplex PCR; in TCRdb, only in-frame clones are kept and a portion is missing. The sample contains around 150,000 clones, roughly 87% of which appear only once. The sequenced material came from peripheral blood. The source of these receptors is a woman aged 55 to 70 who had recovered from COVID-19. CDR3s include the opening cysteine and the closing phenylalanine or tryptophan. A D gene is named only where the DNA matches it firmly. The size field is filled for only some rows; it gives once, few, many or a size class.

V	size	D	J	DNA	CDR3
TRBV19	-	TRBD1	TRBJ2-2	TGTGCCAGTAGTGGGGGACAGGGGGCAGGGACCGGGGAGCTGTTTTTT	CASSGGQGAGTGELFF
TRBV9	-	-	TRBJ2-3	TGTGCCAGCAGCTCCCTGACCCCCGGGACAGATACGCAGTATTTT	CASSSLTPGTDTQYF
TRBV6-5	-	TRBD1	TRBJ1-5	TGTGCCAGCAGCCAGGGGGCCAGCAATCAGCCCCAGCATTTT	CASSQGASNQPQHF
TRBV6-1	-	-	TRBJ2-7	TGTGCCAGCAGTGAAATGCGGTACGAGCAGTACTTC	CASSEMRYEQYF
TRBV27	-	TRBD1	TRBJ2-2	TGTGCCAGCAGACAGGGGGTTGGCACCGGGGAGCTGTTTTTT	CASRQGVGTGELFF
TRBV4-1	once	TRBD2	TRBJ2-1	TGCGCCAGCGGAGCGGGGCTTTACAATGAGCAGTTCTTC	CASGAGLYNEQFF
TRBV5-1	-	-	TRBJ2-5	TGCGCCAGCAGCCGGGGGGCGGGGGAGACCCAGTACTTC	CASSRGAGETQYF
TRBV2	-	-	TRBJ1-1	TGTGCCAGCAGTGAGTCACAGGGAGTAGCTTTCTTT	CASSESQGVAFF
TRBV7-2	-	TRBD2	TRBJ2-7	TGTGCCAGCAGCCCTAGTACTAGCGGTCCTTACGAGCAGTACTTC	CASSPSTSGPYEQYF
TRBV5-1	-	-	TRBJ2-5	TGCGCCAGCAGCCCGCAGGGGTTGGATCAAGAGACCCAGTACTTC	CASSPQGLDQETQYF
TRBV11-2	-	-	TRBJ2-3	TGTGCCAGCAGCCTAGCGCGTGATACGCAGTATTTT	CASSLARDTQYF
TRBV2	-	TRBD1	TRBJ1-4	TGTGCCAGCAGGGAAGACGGACAGGGTGGTGTAAAACTGTTTTTT	CASREDGQGGVKLFF
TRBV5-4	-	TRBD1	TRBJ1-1	TGTGCCAGCAGCCCCCAGGGGGGAGAAGACACTGAAGCTTTCTTT	CASSPQGGEDTEAFF
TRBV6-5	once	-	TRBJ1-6	TGTGCCAGCAGTTACAGGGAGTCGACCTATAATTCACCCCTCCACTTT	CASSYRESTYNSPLHF
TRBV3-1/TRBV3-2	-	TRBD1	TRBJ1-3	TGTGCCAGCAGCCAAGGACAGGGTAGACGAAACACCATATATTTT	CASSQGQGRRNTIYF
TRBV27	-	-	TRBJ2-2	TGTGCCAGCAGGACTCCGGGCACCGGGGAGCTGTTTTTT	CASRTPGTGELFF
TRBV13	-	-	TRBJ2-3	TGTGCCAGCAGCTTCAGAGAGACAGCACCCACAGATACGCAGTATTTT	CASSFRETAPTDTQYF
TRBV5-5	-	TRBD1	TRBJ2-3	TGTGCCAGCAGCTTGGAAACAGGGGGTCACACAGATACGCAGTATTTT	CASSLETGGHTDTQYF
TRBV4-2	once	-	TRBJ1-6	TGTGCCAGCAGCCAAGATAGGGGTTATTCACCCCTCCACTTT	CASSQDRGYSPLHF
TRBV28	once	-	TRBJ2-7	TGTGCCAGTTCCGGGAGTAATGTCTACGAGCAGTACTTC	CASSGSNVYEQYF
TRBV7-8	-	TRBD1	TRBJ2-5	TGTGCCAGCAGCTGGGGGACAGCCCAAGAGACCCAGTACTTC	CASSWGTAQETQYF
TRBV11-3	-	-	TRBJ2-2	TGTGCCAGCAGCTCTAGCTGGGGTCCAGCCGGGGAGCTGTTTTTT	CASSSSWGPAGELFF
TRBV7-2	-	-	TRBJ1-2	TGTGCCAGCAGCCCGGGGGGCAGGGATAACTATGGCTACACCTTC	CASSPGGRDNYGYTF